What follows are 4 T cell receptor beta chains derived from one specimen sequenced in a study of blood T cell repertoires in COVID-19. Produced via immunoSEQ multiplex PCR; TCRdb's table is partial and in-frame only. Found here are approximately 160,000 clones, about 81% of them singletons; the top ten hold 15% to 20%. Sequencing was carried out using peripheral blood. These receptors all stem from an elderly woman with acute or convalescent COVID-19.

This clone has a handful of counts. This sequence joins TRBV20-1 and TRBJ1-1; D remains ambiguous. V gave up 4 bases and J gave up 7 bases, with 10 bases separating them. Germline lookup yields CDR1 DFQATT and CDR2 SNEGSKA (reference sequence). CDR3 length: 11 amino acids. CDR3 coding DNA: TGCAGTGCTACCCGACACAGTGAAGCTTTCTTT. This codes for CSATRHSEAFF.

The chain uses TRBV3-1 (or the pseudogene TRBV3-2) and TRBJ2-7; weak D call: TRBD1 (6 bases). This CDR3 contains 12 residues. The germline V and J ends were trimmed by 2 bases and 6 bases, with 8 bases remaining between them. Germline V gives CDR1 LGHDT, CDR2 YNNKEL (reference sequence). This chain's CDR3 is CASSQQGTEQYF. The CDR3 nucleotides read TGTGCCAGCAGCCAACAGGGGACCGAGCAGTACTTC.

This clone has only one observation. Other nucleotide sequences from this sample produce the same CDR3. V and J are TRBV2 and TRBJ1-2, with 10 positions matching TRBD1. The CDR3 runs 14 residues. The trim removed 5 bases at V and 4 bases at J, leaving 4 bases unmatched. Germline assignment: CDR1 SNHLY and CDR2 FYNNEI. Here the CDR3 reads CASSRQGARYGYTF. CDR3 nucleotide sequence: TGTGCCAGCAGTCGACAGGGGGCGCGCTATGGCTACACCTTC.

This rearrangement joins TRBV19 to TRBJ1-1; a possible D gene is TRBD1 (6 bases). CDR3 size: 13 residues. With 4 bases removed from V and 10 bases from J, the gap between germline ends came to 16 bases. Germline V gene lookup returns CDR1 LNHDA and CDR2 SQIVND (reference sequence). The DNA of the CDR3 is TGTGCCAGTAGTACCAGACAGGTAGGTGGAGCTTTCTTT. This gives the protein CASSTRQVGGAFF.